The next 26 T cell receptor beta chains were all read from a single sample in a study of T cells in Graves' hyperthyroidism and ophthalmopathy. Template material for amplifying TCR beta CDR3 regions consisted of RNA transcripts. TCR CDR3 underwent first-round RT-PCR with the HTBI primer set. MiXCR was run by TCRdb on the multiplex PCR reads, yielding one entry per CDR3 protein. The sample has approximately 600,000 distinct CDR3 sequences, more than 20% seen once; the top ten hold about 35%. The sample consisted of blood. These receptors were taken from a man younger than 45 with Graves' ophthalmopathy.

V is TRBV28 and J is TRBJ2-3; D remains unclear. V was shortened by 4 bases and J by 0 bases, with 5 bases between the two germline ends. Germline V lookup: CDR1 MDHEN, CDR2 SYDVKM. CDR3 length: 13 amino acids. Written as DNA, the CDR3 is TGTGCCAGCAGTTCGGCAAGCACAGATACGCAGTATTTT. It is translated as CASSSASTDTQYF.

This clonotype appeared once. The chain links TRBV6-2 or TRBV6-3 to TRBJ2-5; 9 nucleotides agree with TRBD1. CDR3 length: 17 residues. Germline V gene sequence: CDR1 MNHEY, CDR2 SVGEGT. V shed 2 bases, J shed 4 bases, and the junction held 11 bases outside the gene matches. CDR3 protein: CASSYLVVRQGGETQYF. In DNA, the CDR3 is TGTGCCAGCAGTTACCTGGTCGTGCGACAGGGGGGAGAGACCCAGTACTTC.

This clonotype was counted only a few times. V usage is TRBV19 and J usage is TRBJ2-1; possible D gene TRBD2, 5 bases. Germline assignment: CDR1 LNHDA and CDR2 SQIVND (reference sequence). The CDR3 is 12 amino acids. V gave up 4 bases and J gave up 7 bases, with 8 bases separating them. The CDR3 protein is CASSTSGNEQFF. The CDR3 DNA is TGTGCCAGTAGTACCAGCGGAAATGAGCAGTTCTTC.

This clonotype was observed a handful of times. The V and J genes are TRBV20-1 and TRBJ2-7, with D unclear. This CDR3 is built from 14 residues. Germline CDR1 and CDR2: DFQATT and SNEGSKA (reference sequence). The V end lost 0 bases, the J end lost 2 bases, and 11 bases lay between the germline ends. CDR3 sequence reads: CSARDLNRTYEQYF. CDR3 coding DNA: TGCAGTGCTAGAGATCTCAACAGAACCTACGAGCAGTACTTC.

This clonotype was detected only a few times. The rearrangement links TRBV4-2 to TRBJ1-3; no clear D. Trimming stripped 5 bases from V and 0 bases from J, with 14 bases between. CDR1 and CDR2 (germline): LGHNA, YNFKEQ. This CDR3 has 16 residues. CDR3 nucleotide sequence: TGTGCCAGCAGCTCACGGGAGGCCCGCTCTGGAAACACCATATATTTT. It encodes CASSSREARSGNTIYF.

This clonotype has a count of ten or more. J is TRBJ2-5 and V is TRBV7-9, with D unclear. The germline CDR1 and CDR2 sequences are SEHNR and FQNEAQ (reference sequence). V dropped 2 bases and J dropped 0 bases, with 10 bases sitting between them. There are 15 residues in the CDR3. CDR3 in amino acids: CASSLPGRNQETQYF. CDR3 nucleotides: TGTGCCAGCAGCTTACCCGGACGGAACCAAGAGACCCAGTACTTC.

The chain has TRBV9 and TRBJ2-7, with 10 bases fitting TRBD1. Trimming took 6 bases from V and 3 from J; bases not matched to a gene: 6. Germline CDR1 is SGDLS and CDR2 is YYNGEE. This CDR3 spans 14 amino acids. CDR3 in DNA: TGTGCCAGCACCCGGGGACAGGGGAACTACGAGCAGTACTTC. It yields the protein CASTRGQGNYEQYF.

This clonotype has more than one count but fewer than ten. V usage is TRBV19 and J usage is TRBJ1-1, with a possible D match to TRBD1 (5 bases). The germline V gene has CDR1 LNHDA and CDR2 SQIVND (reference sequence). V gave up 3 bases and J gave up 1 base, with 27 bases separating them. The length of the CDR3 is 20 residues. CDR3 residues: CASSIEPFRGPQSGNTEAFF. The CDR3 nucleotides read TGTGCCAGTAGTATCGAGCCATTTAGGGGACCTCAGAGTGGGAACACTGAAGCTTTCTTT.

This clonotype has ten or more counts. The chain is built from TRBV3-1 and TRBJ2-7; TRBD2 is a possible D gene (5 bases). CDR1 is LGHDT, CDR2 YNNKEL, per germline (reference sequence). The CDR3 covers 15 residues. V was clipped by 6 bases and J by 0 bases, with 15 bases between them. The CDR3 loop reads CASSSVRSSSYEQYF. The CDR3 DNA sequence: TGTGCCAGCAGTAGCGTTCGATCGAGCTCCTACGAGCAGTACTTC.

V gene TRBV5-1 combines with J gene TRBJ2-5; D is unclear. V shed 4 bases and J shed 5 bases, with 15 bases lying between them. Germline CDR1 and CDR2: SGHRS and YFSETQ. This CDR3 is 14 amino acids long. DNA for the CDR3: TGCGCCAGCAGCCCCACCCAAGGTCGGGAGACCCAGTACTTC. Translating it yields CASSPTQGRETQYF.

This rearrangement joins TRBV2 to TRBJ1-1, with TRBD1 matching 12 bases. Germline assignment: CDR1 SNHLY and CDR2 FYNNEI. V gave up 8 bases and J gave up 6 bases; unmatched junction bases: 4. The CDR3 totals 13 residues. The CDR3 nucleotides read TGTGCCAGCCCGGGACAGGGGGCCCCTGAAGCTTTCTTT. The encoded protein is CASPGQGAPEAFF.

This clonotype showed up many times. The chain links TRBV6-5 to TRBJ1-2, with D maybe TRBD1 (5 bases). Trimming shortened V by 0 bases and J by 8 bases, and 19 bases separated the two germline ends. Germline V lookup: CDR1 MNHEY, CDR2 SVGAGI. This CDR3 comprises 16 residues. The CDR3 DNA sequence: TGTGCCAGCAGTTACTCGAACGTCGCGTCAGGGCCCGGCTACACCTTC. Translation: CASSYSNVASGPGYTF.

This clonotype was detected many times. V is TRBV30 and J is TRBJ1-2; no definite D call. Per the germline V gene, CDR1 is GTSNPN and CDR2 is SVGIG (reference sequence). V lost 4 bases to trimming and J lost 8 bases, with 17 bases between them. The CDR3 is made up of 13 amino acids. This chain's CDR3 is CAWMVSRTRGYTF. The CDR3 nucleotides are TGTGCCTGGATGGTTTCTAGGACGAGAGGCTACACCTTC.

Ten or more counts support this clonotype. This chain uses TRBV7-8 with TRBJ1-1; D is uncertain. The CDR3 has 14 residues. Germline V lookup: CDR1 SGHVS, CDR2 FQNEAQ. Trimming took 1 base from V and 5 from J, leaving 11 bases between them. The CDR3 DNA follows: TGTGCCAGCAGCTTAGGGATAAGGGATACTGAAGCTTTCTTT. This codes for CASSLGIRDTEAFF.

This clonotype appeared a few times. This chain uses TRBV6-1 with TRBJ2-2, with 8 bases matching TRBD1. The CDR3 consists of 15 residues. The V and J ends lost 6 bases and 6 bases, in that order; junction bases with no gene match: 9. In germline, CDR1 is MNHNS, CDR2 SASEGT. CDR3 region: CASRYRGIEPGELFF. CDR3 DNA sequence: TGTGCCAGCAGATACAGGGGGATAGAACCCGGGGAGCTGTTTTTT.

The chain recombines TRBV12-3 or TRBV12-4 with TRBJ1-5; D is perhaps TRBD1 (5 bases). V gave up 4 bases and J gave up 9 bases, with 16 bases separating them. This CDR3 comprises 14 residues. DNA of the CDR3: TGTGCCAGCAGTTATGTTGGCAGGGAAACGCCCCAGCATTTT. Protein sequence: CASSYVGRETPQHF.

This clonotype was observed a few times. V and J are TRBV29-1 and TRBJ1-4; possibly TRBD1 for D (5 bases). The V gene's germline CDR1 is SQVTM and CDR2 ANQGSEA. The CDR3 is 15 residues long. V lost 4 bases, J lost 0 bases, and 12 bases lay in between. CDR3 in DNA: TGCAGCGTTGGTGCGGGCAGGGCAACTAATGAAAAACTGTTTTTT. Encoded protein: CSVGAGRATNEKLFF.

The chain has TRBV10-3 and TRBJ1-6, with TRBD1 as a possible D gene (6 bases). The V gene's germline CDR1 is ENHRY and CDR2 SYGVKD. The CDR3 is 16 amino acids. V dropped 4 bases and J dropped 8 bases, with 18 bases sitting between them. The CDR3 is CAISGSPAAGDSPLHF. The CDR3 coding sequence is TGTGCCATCAGTGGGTCACCGGCCGCAGGGGATTCACCCCTCCACTTT.

This clonotype appeared a few times. CDR3 sequence reads: CASSRTGGGFGKQFF. CDR3 sequence (DNA): TGTGCCAGCAGCCGCACAGGGGGCGGATTTGGTAAGCAGTTCTTC. The rearrangement uses TRBV3-1 and TRBJ2-1; 9 bases align to TRBD1. The CDR3 runs to 15 residues. The V and J ends lost 4 bases and 11 bases, in that order; junction bases with no gene match: 12. Germline assignment: CDR1 LGHDT and CDR2 YNNKEL (reference sequence).

The chain uses TRBV12-3 or TRBV12-4 and TRBJ1-4; D is uncertain. There are 14 residues in the CDR3. V lost 0 bases, J lost 7 bases, and 9 bases lay in between. This chain's CDR3 is CASSLASRREKLFF. The CDR3 nucleotides are TGTGCCAGCAGTTTAGCTAGCCGACGTGAAAAACTGTTTTTT.

V and J are TRBV24-1 and TRBJ2-1, with 16 nucleotides matching TRBD2. The V segment lost 7 bases and the J segment 5 bases; nucleotides outside the gene matches: 10. The CDR3 runs 18 residues. The germline V gene encodes CDR1 KGHDR and CDR2 SFDVKD. For the CDR3, the DNA is TGTGCCACCAGCTTCCCGGGACTAGCGGGAGGGAGCCACAATGAGCAGTTCTTC. Translation gives CATSFPGLAGGSHNEQFF.

This clonotype was observed at least ten times. The chain is built from TRBV28 and TRBJ2-7, with 10 bases matching TRBD2. Germline CDR1 reads MDHEN; CDR2 reads SYDVKM. Trimming took 5 bases from V and 1 from J; bases not matched to a gene: 8. The CDR3 extends over 16 amino acids. The CDR3 DNA follows: TGTGCCAGCAGTCCCTACCTAGCGGGAGATTCCTACGAGCAGTACTTC. Translated, it gives CASSPYLAGDSYEQYF. Variable domain in full (rest from reference TRBV28 and TRBJ2-7): DVKVTQSSRYLVKRTGEKVFLECVQDMDHENMFWYRQDPGLGLRLIYFSYDVKMKEKGDIPEGYSVSREKKERFSLILESASTNQTSMYLCASSPYLAGDSYEQYFGPGTRLTVT.

The chain recombines TRBV20-1 with TRBJ2-3, with 10 bases fitting TRBD2. CDR1 and CDR2 (germline): DFQATT, SNEGSKA (reference sequence). The trim removed 7 bases at V and 1 base at J, leaving 8 bases unmatched. The CDR3 contains 15 residues. This chain's CDR3 is CSGRSSGSGTDTQYF. The CDR3, as DNA: TGCAGTGGCAGGTCTAGCGGGAGTGGCACAGATACGCAGTATTTT.

Only a few counts were recorded for this clonotype. J is TRBJ2-7 and V is TRBV27, with 8 bases fitting TRBD1. Germline V gene sequence: CDR1 MNHEY, CDR2 SMNVEV (reference sequence). V lost 6 bases to trimming and J lost 9 bases; unmatched junction nucleotides: 13. CDR3 length equals 14 residues. The chain's CDR3 is CASRSLTGGVGQYF. In DNA, the CDR3 is TGTGCCAGCAGAAGTTTAACAGGGGGAGTGGGGCAGTACTTC.

V and J are TRBV7-8 and TRBJ1-2; maybe TRBD1 (6 bases). The V gene lost 1 base and the J gene lost 6 bases, with 12 bases spanning the gap. Germline loops: CDR1 SGHVS, CDR2 FQNEAQ. This CDR3 has 14 residues. CDR3 bases: TGTGCCAGCAGCTTAGGGGCGGGGGCGGATGGCTACACCTTC. Translating gives CASSLGAGADGYTF.

This clonotype was picked up many times. The junction departs from the called germline gene at one end, perhaps through a read error. The chain uses TRBV5-1 and TRBJ2-7, with D uncertain. Germline V gene lookup returns CDR1 SGHRS and CDR2 YFSETQ. The CDR3 is 13 amino acids. The CDR3 reads CASSLGQYYEQYF. In DNA, the CDR3 is TGTGCCAGCAGCTTAGGGCAGTACTACGAGCAGTACTTC.